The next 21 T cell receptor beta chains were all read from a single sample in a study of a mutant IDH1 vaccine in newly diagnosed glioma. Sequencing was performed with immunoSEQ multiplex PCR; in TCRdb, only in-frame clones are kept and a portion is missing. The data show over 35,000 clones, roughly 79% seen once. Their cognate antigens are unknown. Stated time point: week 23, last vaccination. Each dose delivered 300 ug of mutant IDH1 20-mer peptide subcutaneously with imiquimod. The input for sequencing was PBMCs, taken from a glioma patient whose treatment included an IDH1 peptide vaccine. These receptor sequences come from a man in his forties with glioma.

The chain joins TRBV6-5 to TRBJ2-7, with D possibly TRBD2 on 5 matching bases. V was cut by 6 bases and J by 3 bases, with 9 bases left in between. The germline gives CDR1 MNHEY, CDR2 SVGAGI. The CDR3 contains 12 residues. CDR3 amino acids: CASSPGNYEQYF. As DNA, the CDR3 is TGTGCCAGCAGCCCCGGGAACTACGAGCAGTACTTC.

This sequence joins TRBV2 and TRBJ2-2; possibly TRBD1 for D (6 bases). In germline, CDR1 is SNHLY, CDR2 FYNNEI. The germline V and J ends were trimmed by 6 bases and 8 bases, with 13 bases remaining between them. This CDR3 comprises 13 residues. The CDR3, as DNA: TGTGCCAGCAGCAAACAGGGTTCGGGGGAGCTGTTTTTT. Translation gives CASSKQGSGELFF.

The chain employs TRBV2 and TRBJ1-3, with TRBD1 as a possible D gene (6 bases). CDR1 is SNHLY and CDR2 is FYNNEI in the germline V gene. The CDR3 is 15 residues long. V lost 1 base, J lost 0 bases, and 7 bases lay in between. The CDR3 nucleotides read TGTGCCAGCAGTGAAGAGGGGGTCTCTGGAAACACCATATATTTT. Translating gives CASSEEGVSGNTIYF.

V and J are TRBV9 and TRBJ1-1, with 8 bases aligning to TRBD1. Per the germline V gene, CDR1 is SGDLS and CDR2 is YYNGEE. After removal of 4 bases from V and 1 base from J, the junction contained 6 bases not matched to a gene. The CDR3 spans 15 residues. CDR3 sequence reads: CASSLGTGANTEAFF. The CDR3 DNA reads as TGTGCCAGCAGCCTTGGGACAGGTGCGAACACTGAAGCTTTCTTT.

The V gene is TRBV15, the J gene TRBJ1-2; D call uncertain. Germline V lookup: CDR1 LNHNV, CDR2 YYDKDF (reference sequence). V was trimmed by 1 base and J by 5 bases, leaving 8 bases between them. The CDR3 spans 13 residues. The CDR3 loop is CATSRGGTYGYTF. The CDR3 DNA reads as TGTGCCACCAGCAGAGGGGGAACGTATGGCTACACCTTC.

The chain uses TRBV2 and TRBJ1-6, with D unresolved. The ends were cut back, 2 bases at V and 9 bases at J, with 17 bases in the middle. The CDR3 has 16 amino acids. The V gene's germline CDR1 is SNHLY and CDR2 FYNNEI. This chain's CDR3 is CASSESLATHGSPLHF. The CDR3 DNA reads TGTGCCAGCAGTGAAAGTCTAGCGACACATGGTTCACCCCTCCACTTT. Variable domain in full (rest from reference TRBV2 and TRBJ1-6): EPEVTQTPSHQVTQMGQEVILRCVPISNHLYFYWYRQILGQKVEFLVSFYNNEISEKSEIFDDQFSVERPDGSNFTLKIRSTKLEDSAMYFCASSESLATHGSPLHFGNGTRLTVT.

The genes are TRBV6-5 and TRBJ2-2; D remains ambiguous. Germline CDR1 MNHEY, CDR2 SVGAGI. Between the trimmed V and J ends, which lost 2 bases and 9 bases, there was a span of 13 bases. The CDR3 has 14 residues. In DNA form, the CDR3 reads TGTGCCAGCAGTTACGAAGGCCGTGGTCGGGAGCTGTTTTTT. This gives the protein CASSYEGRGRELFF.

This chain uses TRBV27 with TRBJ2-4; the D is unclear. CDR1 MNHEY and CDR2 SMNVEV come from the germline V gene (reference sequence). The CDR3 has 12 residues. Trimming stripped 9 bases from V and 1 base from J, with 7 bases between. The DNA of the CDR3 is TGTGCCAGTGGAACTGCCAAAAACATTCAGTACTTC. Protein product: CASGTAKNIQYF.

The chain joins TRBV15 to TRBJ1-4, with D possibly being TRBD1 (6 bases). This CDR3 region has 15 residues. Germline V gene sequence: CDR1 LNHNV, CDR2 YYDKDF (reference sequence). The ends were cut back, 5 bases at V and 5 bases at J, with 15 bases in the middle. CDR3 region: CATSGRRGLNEKLFF. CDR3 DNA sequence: TGTGCCACCAGCGGCCGCAGGGGTCTGAATGAAAAACTGTTTTTT.

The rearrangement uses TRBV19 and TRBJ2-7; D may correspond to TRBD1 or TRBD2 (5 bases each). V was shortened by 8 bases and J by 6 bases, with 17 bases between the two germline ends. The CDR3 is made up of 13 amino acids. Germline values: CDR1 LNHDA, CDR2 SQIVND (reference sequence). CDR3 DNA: TGTGCCAGTCCTTTGGGGGTTGGGGGCGAGCAGTACTTC. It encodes CASPLGVGGEQYF.

In DNA, the CDR3 is TGTGCCAGCTCCTCTCCCGGGACAGGGGCTTTCTTT. Protein product: CASSSPGTGAFF. The rearrangement uses TRBV18 and TRBJ1-1; 9 nucleotides match TRBD1. The germline V gene encodes CDR1 KGHSH and CDR2 LQKENI. The J segment lost 11 bases and the V segment lost 6 bases, leaving 7 bases of the junction unmatched. CDR3 size: 12 residues.

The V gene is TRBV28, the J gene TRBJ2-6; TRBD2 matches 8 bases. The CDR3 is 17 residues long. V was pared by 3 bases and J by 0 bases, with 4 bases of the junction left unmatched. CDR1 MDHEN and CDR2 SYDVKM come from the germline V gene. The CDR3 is CASSFGAGGSGANVLTF. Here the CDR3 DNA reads TGTGCCAGCAGTTTTGGGGCGGGAGGCTCTGGGGCCAACGTCCTGACTTTC.

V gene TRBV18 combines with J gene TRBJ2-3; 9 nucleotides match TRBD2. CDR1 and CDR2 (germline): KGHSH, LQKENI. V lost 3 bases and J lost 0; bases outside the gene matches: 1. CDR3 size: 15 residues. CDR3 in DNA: TGTGCCAGCTCACCCGCGGGGGGGAGCACAGATACGCAGTATTTT. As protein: CASSPAGGSTDTQYF.

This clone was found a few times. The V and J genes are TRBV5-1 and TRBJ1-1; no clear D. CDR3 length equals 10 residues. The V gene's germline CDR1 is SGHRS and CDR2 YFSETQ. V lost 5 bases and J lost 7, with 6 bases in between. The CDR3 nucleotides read TGCGCCAGCAGGGGTAGTGAAGCTTTCTTT. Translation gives CASRGSEAFF.

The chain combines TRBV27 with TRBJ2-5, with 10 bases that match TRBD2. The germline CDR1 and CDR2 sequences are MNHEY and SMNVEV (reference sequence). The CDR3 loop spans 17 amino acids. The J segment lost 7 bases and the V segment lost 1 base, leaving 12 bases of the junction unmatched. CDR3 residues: CASSLYPGLAESGTQYF. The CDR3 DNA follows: TGTGCCAGCAGTTTATACCCAGGACTAGCGGAGTCGGGGACCCAGTACTTC.

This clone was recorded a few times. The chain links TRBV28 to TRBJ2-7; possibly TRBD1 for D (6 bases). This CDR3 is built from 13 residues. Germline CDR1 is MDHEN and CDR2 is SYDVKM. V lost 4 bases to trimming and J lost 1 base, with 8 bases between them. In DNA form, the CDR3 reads TGTGCCAGCAGTTCGACAGGTTCCTACGAGCAGTACTTC. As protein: CASSSTGSYEQYF. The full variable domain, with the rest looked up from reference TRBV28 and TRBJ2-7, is DVKVTQSSRYLVKRTGEKVFLECVQDMDHENMFWYRQDPGLGLRLIYFSYDVKMKEKGDIPEGYSVSREKKERFSLILESASTNQTSMYLCASSSTGSYEQYFGPGTRLTVT.

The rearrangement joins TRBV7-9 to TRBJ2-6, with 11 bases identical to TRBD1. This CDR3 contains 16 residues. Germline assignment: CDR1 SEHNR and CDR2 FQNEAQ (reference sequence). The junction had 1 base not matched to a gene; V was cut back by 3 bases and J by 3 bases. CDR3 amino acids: CASSLGQGDGANVLTF. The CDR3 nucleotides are TGTGCCAGCAGCTTGGGACAGGGGGATGGGGCCAACGTCCTGACTTTC.

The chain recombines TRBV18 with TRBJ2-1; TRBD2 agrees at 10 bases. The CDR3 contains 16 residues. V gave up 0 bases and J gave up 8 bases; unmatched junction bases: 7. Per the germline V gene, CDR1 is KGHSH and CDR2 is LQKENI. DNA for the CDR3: TGTGCCAGCTCACCACCGTTAGCGGGAGGAGGACATGAGCAGTTCTTC. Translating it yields CASSPPLAGGGHEQFF.

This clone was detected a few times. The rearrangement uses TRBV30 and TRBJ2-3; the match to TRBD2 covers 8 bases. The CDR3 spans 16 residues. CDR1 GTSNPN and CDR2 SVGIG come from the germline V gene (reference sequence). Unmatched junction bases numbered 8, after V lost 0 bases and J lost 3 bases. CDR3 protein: CAWSVMGASGTDTQYF. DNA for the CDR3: TGTGCCTGGAGTGTAATGGGGGCTAGCGGGACAGATACGCAGTATTTT. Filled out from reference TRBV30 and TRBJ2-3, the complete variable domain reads SQTIHQWPATLVQPVGSPLSLECTVEGTSNPNLYWYRQAAGRGLQLLFYSVGIGQISSEVPQNLSASRPQDRQFILSSKKLLLSDSGFYLCAWSVMGASGTDTQYFGPGTRLTVL.

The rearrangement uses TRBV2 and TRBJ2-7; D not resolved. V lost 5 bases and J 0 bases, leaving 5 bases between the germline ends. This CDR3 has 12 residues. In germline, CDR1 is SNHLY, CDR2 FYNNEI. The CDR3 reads CASSSVSYEQYF. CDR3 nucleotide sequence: TGTGCCAGCAGTAGCGTCTCCTACGAGCAGTACTTC.

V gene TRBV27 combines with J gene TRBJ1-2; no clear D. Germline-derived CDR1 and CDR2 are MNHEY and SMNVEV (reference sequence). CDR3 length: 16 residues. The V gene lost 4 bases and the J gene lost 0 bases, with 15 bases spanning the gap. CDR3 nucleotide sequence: TGTGCCAGCAGTTCGGAAGCGGAGAGATCTAACTATGGCTACACCTTC. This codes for CASSSEAERSNYGYTF.